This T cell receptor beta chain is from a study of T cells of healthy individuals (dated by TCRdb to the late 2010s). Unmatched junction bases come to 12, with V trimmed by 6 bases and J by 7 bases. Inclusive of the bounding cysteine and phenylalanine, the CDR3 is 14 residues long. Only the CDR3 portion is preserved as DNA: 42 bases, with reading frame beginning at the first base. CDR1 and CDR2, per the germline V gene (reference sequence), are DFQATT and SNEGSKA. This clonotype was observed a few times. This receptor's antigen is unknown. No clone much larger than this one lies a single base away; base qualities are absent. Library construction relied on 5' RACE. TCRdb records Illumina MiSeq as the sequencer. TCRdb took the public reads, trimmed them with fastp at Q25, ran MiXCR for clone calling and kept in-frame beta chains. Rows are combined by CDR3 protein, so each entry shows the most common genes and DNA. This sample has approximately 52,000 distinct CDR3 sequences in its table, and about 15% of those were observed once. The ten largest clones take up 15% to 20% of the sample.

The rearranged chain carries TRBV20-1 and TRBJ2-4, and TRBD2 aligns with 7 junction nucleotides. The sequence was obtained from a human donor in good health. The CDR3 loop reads CSAPLGGSGNIQYF. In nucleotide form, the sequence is TGCAGTGCCCCACTCGGGGGGAGTGGGAACATTCAGTACTTC.